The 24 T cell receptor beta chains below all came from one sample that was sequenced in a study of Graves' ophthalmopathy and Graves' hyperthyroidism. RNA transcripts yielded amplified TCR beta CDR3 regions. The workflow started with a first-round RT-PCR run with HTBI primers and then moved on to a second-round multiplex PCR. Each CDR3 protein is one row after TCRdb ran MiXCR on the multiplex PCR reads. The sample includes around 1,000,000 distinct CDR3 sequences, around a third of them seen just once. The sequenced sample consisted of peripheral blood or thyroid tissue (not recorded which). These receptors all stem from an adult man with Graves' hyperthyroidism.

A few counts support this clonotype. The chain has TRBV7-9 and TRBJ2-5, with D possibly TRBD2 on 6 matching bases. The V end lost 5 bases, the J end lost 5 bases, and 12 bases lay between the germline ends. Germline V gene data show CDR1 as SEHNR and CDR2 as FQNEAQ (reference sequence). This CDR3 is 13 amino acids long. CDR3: CASSRSGSETQYF. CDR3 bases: TGTGCCAGCAGCCGTAGCGGCTCGGAGACCCAGTACTTC.

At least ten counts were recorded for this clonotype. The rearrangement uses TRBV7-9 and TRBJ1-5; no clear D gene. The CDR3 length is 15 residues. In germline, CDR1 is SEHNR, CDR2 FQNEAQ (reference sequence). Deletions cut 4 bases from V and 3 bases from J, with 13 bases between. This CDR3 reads CASSSQAIDNQPQHF. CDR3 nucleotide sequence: TGTGCCAGCAGCTCCCAGGCCATTGACAATCAGCCCCAGCATTTT.

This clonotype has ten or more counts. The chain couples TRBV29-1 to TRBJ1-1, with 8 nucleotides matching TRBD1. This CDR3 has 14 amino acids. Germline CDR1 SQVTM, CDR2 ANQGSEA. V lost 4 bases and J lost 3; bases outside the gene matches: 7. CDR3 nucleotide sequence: TGCAGCGTTGGTAAGGACAGGGCGTACACTGAAGCTTTCTTT. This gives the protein CSVGKDRAYTEAFF. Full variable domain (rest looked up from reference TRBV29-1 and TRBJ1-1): SAVISQKPSRDICQRGTSLTIQCQVDSQVTMMFWYRQQPGQSLTLIATANQGSEATYESGFVIDKFPISRPNLTFSTLTVSNMSPEDSSIYLCSVGKDRAYTEAFFGQGTRLTVV.

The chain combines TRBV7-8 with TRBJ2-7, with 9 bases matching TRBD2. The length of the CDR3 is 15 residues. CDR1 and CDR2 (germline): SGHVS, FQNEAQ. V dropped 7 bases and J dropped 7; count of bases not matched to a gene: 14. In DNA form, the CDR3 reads TGTGCCAGCAACCGGGGCGGGAGGGCCTCGGGGGAGCAGTACTTC. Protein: CASNRGGRASGEQYF.

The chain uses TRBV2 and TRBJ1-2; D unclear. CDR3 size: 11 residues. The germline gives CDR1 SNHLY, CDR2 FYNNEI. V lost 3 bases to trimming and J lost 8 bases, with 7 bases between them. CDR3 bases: TGTGCCAGCAGTGAGGAGGACGGCTACACCTTC. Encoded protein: CASSEEDGYTF.

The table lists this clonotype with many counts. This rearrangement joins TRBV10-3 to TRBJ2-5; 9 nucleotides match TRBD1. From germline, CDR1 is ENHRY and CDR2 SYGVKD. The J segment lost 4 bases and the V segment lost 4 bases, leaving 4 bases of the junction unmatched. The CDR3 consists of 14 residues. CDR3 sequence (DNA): TGTGCCATCAGTGGACAGGGGGAGGGAGAGACCCAGTACTTC. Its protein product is CAISGQGEGETQYF.

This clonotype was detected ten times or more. In DNA form, the CDR3 reads TGTGCCAGCTCAAGTAGCGGAGGCTCCTACGAGCAGTACTTC. The encoded protein is CASSSSGGSYEQYF. V and J are TRBV12-3 or TRBV12-4 and TRBJ2-7, with D tentatively TRBD2 (6 bases). The CDR3 has 14 residues. Trimming stripped 8 bases from V and 0 bases from J, with 14 bases between.

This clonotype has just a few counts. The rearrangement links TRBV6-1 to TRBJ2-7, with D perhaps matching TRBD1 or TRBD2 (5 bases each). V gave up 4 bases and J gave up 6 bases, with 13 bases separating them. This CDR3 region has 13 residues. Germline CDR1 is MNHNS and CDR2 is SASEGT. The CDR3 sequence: CASSAGPGAEQYF. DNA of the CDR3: TGTGCCAGCAGTGCAGGACCCGGGGCCGAGCAGTACTTC.

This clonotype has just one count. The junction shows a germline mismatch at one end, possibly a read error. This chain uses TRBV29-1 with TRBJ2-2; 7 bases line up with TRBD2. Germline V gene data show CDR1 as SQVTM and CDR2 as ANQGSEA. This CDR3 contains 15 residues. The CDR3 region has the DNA TGCAGCGTCCAGACCAATCTCGGGGGGTCCGGGGAACTGTTTTTT. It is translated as CSVQTNLGGSGELFF.

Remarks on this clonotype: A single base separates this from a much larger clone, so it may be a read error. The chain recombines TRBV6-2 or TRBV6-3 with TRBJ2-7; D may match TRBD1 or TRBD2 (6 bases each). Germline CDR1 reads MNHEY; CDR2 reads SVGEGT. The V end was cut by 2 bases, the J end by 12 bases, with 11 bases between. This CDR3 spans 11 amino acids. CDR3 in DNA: TGTGCCAGCAGTTACCAACAGGGACTGTACTTC. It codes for CASSYQQGLYF.

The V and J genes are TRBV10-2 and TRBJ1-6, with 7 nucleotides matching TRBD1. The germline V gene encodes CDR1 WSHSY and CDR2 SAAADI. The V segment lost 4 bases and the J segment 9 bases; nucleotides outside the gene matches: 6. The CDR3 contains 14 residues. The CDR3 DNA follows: TGCGCCAGCAGTGCCGGACAGGCAGGTTCACCCCTCCACTTT. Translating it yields CASSAGQAGSPLHF.

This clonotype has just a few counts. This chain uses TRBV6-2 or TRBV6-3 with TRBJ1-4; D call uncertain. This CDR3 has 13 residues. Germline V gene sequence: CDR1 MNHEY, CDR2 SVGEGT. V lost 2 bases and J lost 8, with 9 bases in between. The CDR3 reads CASSYMMGEKLFF. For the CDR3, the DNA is TGTGCCAGCAGTTACATGATGGGAGAAAAACTGTTTTTT.

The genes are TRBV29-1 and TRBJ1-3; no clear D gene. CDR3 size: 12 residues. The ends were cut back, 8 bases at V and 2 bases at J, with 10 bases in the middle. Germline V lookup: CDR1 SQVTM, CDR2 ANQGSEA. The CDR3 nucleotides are TGCAGCTTGGGAAGAGCTGGAAACACCATATATTTT. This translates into CSLGRAGNTIYF.

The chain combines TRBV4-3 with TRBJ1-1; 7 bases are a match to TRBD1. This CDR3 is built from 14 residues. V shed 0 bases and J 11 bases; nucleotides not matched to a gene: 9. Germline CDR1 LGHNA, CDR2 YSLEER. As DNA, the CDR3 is TGCGCCAGCAGCCAAGAACGAAACAGGGGAGTGGCTTTCTTT. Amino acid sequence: CASSQERNRGVAFF.

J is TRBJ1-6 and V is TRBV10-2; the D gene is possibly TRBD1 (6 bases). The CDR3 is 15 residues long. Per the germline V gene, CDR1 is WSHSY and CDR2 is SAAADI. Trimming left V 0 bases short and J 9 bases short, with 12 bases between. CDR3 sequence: CASSESAGDVSPLHF. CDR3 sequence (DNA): TGCGCCAGCAGTGAGTCGGCAGGGGATGTTTCACCCCTCCACTTT.

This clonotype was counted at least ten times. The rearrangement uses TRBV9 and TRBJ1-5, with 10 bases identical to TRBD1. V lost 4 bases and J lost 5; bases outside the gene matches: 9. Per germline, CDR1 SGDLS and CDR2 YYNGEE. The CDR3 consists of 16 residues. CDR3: CASSLSRDRGHQPQHF. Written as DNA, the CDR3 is TGTGCCAGCAGCCTTAGCCGGGACAGGGGTCATCAGCCCCAGCATTTT.

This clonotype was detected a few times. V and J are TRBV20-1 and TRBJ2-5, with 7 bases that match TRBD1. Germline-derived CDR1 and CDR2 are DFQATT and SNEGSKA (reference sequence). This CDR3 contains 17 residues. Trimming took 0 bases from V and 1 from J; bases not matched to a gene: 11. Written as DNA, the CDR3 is TGCAGTGCTAGAGATATATGGGCAGGGGGTCGCCAAGAGACCCAGTACTTC. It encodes CSARDIWAGGRQETQYF.

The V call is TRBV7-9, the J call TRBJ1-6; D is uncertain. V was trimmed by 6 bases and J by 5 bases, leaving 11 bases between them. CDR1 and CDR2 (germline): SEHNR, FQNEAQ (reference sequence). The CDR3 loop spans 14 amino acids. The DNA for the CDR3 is TGTGCCAGCAGTGCCGCGGCAAATAATTCACCCCTCCACTTT. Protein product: CASSAAANNSPLHF.

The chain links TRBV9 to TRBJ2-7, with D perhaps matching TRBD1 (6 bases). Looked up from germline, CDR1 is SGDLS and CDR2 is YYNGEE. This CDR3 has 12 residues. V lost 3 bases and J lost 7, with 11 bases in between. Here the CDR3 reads CASSGTGTEQYF. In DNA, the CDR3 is TGTGCCAGCAGCGGCACCGGGACAGAGCAGTACTTC.

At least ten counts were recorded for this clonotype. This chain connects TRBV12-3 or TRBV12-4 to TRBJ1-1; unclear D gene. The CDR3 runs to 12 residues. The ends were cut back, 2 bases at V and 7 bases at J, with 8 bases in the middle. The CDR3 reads CASSLNADEAFF. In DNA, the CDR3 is TGTGCCAGCAGTTTAAACGCGGATGAAGCTTTCTTT.

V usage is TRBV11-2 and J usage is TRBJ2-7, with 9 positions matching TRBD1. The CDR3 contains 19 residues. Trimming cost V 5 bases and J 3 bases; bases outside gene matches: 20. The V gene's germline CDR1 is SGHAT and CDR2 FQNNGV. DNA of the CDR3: TGTGCCAGCAGCGGAGGCGGCAGGGACAGGGAGGAATGGTACTACGAGCAGTACTTC. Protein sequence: CASSGGGRDREEWYYEQYF.

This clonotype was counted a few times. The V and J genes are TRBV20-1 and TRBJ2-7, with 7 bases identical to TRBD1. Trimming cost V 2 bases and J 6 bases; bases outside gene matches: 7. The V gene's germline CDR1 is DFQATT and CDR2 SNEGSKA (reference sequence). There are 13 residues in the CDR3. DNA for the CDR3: TGCAGTGCTAGAAGGGGGCGGCAGTCCGAGCAGTACTTC. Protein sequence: CSARRGRQSEQYF.

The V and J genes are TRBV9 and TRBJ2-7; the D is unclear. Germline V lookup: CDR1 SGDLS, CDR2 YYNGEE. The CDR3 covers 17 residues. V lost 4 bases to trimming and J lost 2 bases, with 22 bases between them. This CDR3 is CASSPQVSTRFPYEQYF. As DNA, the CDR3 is TGTGCCAGCAGCCCTCAGGTGTCTACCCGATTTCCCTACGAGCAGTACTTC.

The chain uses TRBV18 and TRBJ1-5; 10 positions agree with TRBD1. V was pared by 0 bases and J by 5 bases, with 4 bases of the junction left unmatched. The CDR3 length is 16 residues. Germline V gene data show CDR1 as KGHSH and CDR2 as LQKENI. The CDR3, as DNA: TGTGCCAGCTCACCACCCGGGACAGGGGCGTATCAGCCCCAGCATTTT. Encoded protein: CASSPPGTGAYQPQHF.